Sequencing of this T cell receptor beta chain was carried out in a study of cytomegalovirus exposure and HLA in healthy donors (dated by TCRdb to the late 2010s). For the wider study: In an earlier analysis of approximately 640 of the donors, approximately 260 Gb of sequence data and 117 million unique TCR beta sequences from 150 million to 200 million T cells were reported. High-throughput TCR immunosequencing, statistical association of individual TCRs with disease status, and machine learning were combined to predict cytomegalovirus infection status. Rather than drawing on any new phenotypic data, the later analysis identified candidate immune exposures from TCR beta sequences and the way those sequences occurred across donors. Across under 500 genotyped donors of the cohort, an average of about 220,000 unique TCR beta nucleotide sequences per donor were sequenced, and approximately 17% of those sequences were non-productive. Typing coverage varied by locus: roughly 620-640 donors for A, B, C, DRB1 and DQB1; more than 500 for DQA1; approximately 610 for DPA1; 400 to 480 for DPB1. Of the roughly 410 genotyped donors, over 80% were placed in the genetic ancestry cluster associated with self-reported Caucasian donors. A later analysis re-examined previously published TCR beta repertoires from 600 to 700 donors and added high-resolution HLA genotyping to investigate patterns of TCR occurrence. The study aimed to test whether signatures of past pathogen exposure could be identified by cataloging public T cell receptors. Every repertoire in the discovery cohort had been generated on one and the same sequencing platform. Along with the approximately 700-subject first cohort, a separate validation cohort of approximately 110 different subjects was used. A few DR-DQ haplotypes were handled as single units for association and clustering because linkage in the cohort was strong. The study profiled the T cell repertoires of 550 to 700 subjects by immunosequencing and related them to cytomegalovirus serostatus. Donor age, sex, ethnicity and CMV serostatus were collected together with the repertoire data. An earlier analysis of several hundred of the donors used high-throughput TCR beta sequencing to judge whether each TCR beta V gene segment behaved as functional or pseudogenic. Approximately 300 gigabases of sequencing data and roughly 80 million unique TCR sequences made up an early release that covered 640 HLA-typed donors. HLA typing covered class I and class II loci at four-digit resolution. In a later genetic analysis, genome-wide SNP genotypes for about three fifths of the roughly 670 donors were used, and that subset was treated as a discovery cohort. Overall study outcomes, separate from this receptor: Because counts were too low, some 17 rarely observed V segments, including chromosome 9 orphons, were excluded from the earlier analysis of several hundred of the donors. Most CMV-associated TCR beta chains appeared to be HLA-restricted in a later analysis, and the HLA associations seemed to be driven largely by CMV exposure. Immune exposure information for the cohort was limited to CMV serostatus. Compared with equally common non-associated chains, HLA-associated TCR beta chains in a later analysis were more clonally expanded and had lower generation probabilities. Because the 87-base-pair reads could not distinguish some IMGT-functional V segments, including TRBV6-2 and TRBV6-3, those segments were excluded. A few of the identified cytomegalovirus-associated TCR beta chains were confirmed in vitro to be specific for cytomegalovirus antigens. In an earlier analysis of over 550 of the donors, most TCR beta V segments were observed in productive rearrangements about 87% or about 30% of the time, broadly matching IMGT annotations. Strong co-occurrence of HLA alleles, especially DR and DQ, made assigning TCR associations to individual alleles difficult. Linkage disequilibrium might explain the correlated functional status among segregating V segments, but an unknown experimental factor could not be excluded. A total of 164 TCR beta chains were listed by the study as associated with cytomegalovirus. Presence/absence analyses assumed roughly uniform sequencing depth across donors, an assumption that may not hold. The authors suggested that the approach could potentially be generalized to other disease states and immunological phenotypes. Across donors, most TCR sequences were observed very rarely, whereas some public TCRs were present in many individuals. A cluster of highly shared sequence variants was judged likely to be a technical artifact of the sequencing pipeline. This cohort had only TCR beta chains sequenced, and the lack of alpha or paired-chain data limited which features could be detected. Compared with the roughly 700-donor mean, donors in an Asian-associated ancestry cluster had fewer N-insertions in productive TCRs, according to a later genetic analysis. Because HLA typing was unavailable for some donors at each locus, only the typed subset was used in association tests. In a later analysis, several top co-occurrence clusters were reported to appear linked to parvovirus B19, influenza, CMV and Epstein-Barr virus. The classifier was reported to diagnose cytomegalovirus status with high specificity and sensitivity in both the original cohort and the validation cohort. At a false discovery rate of 0.05, a later analysis linked under 20,000 TCR beta sequences to specific HLA alleles. An association between a missense DCLRE1C variant and V-gene and J-gene trimming of TCR beta chains was found in a later genetic analysis and replicated in an independent cohort. In a later analysis, TCR association rates were found to vary across HLA loci, with the most associated TCRs seen for DRB1 alleles and the fewest for HLA-C alleles. A further reported finding was that TCR beta sequences accurately predicted the HLA-A and HLA-B alleles for most subjects in the first cohort.

The protocol used for the library was the immunoSEQ multiplex PCR assay. A mixture of 60 forward primers for TCR Vbeta segments and 13 reverse primers for TCR Jbeta segments was used in the multiplex PCR. The CDR3 region of rearranged TCR beta genes was amplified from genomic DNA by a multiplex PCR assay. Amplified TCR beta libraries were sequenced as 87-base-pair reads on the Illumina HiSeq System. As for the authors' bioinformatics: A later analysis counted about 80 million unique TCR beta chains across the 550 to 700 repertoires, and 10 million to 11 million of these chains were shared by at least two donors. A nearest-neighbor algorithm error-corrected the raw reads and collapsed the reads into unique sequences, merging closely related sequences to remove PCR and sequencing errors. V, D and J gene segments were assigned by aligning CDR3 sequences to IMGT reference sequences. For a sequence to be retained, at least a six-nucleotide match to both a V gene segment and a J gene segment was required. A rearrangement was called productive if the CDR3 had no stop codons and remained in frame with V and J, and every other rearrangement was called non-productive. CDR3 was defined according to IMGT convention as the region running from the second conserved V-encoded cysteine to the conserved J-encoded phenylalanine. In an earlier analysis of 587 of the donors, sequences lacking an unambiguous match to a single V gene segment were excluded. In an earlier analysis of approximately 560 of the donors, a V segment was called functional when productive rearrangements were above 56.7%, and segregating when the standard deviation between donors exceeded 5%. A statistical classification framework was built for diagnosing cytomegalovirus status from the catalog of TCR beta chain sequences. In a later analysis, TCR nucleotide sequences were compared against IMGT/GENE-DB human TR gene sequences so that V and J genes could be assigned. In a later analysis, CDR3 sequences and most-parsimonious VDJ recombination scenarios were assigned using the TCRdist pipeline. In a later analysis, each TCR beta chain was defined by its CDR3 amino acid sequence together with its V-gene family, and reads lacking a unique V-gene family were excluded. A later analysis removed 550 to 650 highly shared, low-generation-probability nucleotide sequences to deal with suspected cross-contamination and a sequencing artifact. In a later analysis, a clonal expansion index was calculated for each public chain from normalized within-repertoire ranks of inferred template counts. In a later analysis, generation probabilities were computed using a VDJ recombination model fitted to out-of-frame rearrangements, and the results were checked against IGoR. Hypergeometric tests were used in a later analysis to score TCR-TCR, TCR-HLA and TCR-CMV co-occurrence, with a repertoire-size bias correction applied to the TCR pairs. A later analysis estimated false discovery rates by permuting HLA or CMV assignments 20 times. In a later analysis, co-occurring TCRs were grouped with DBSCAN, and TCRdist sequence similarity was added when clustering was performed within HLA-allele-positive subsets. Repertoires with fewer than 30,000 or more than 120,000 public chains were left out of co-occurrence clustering, as were about five repertoires with anomalous nucleotide sharing. TCRdb mirrors the immuneACCESS table, restricted to in-frame sequences. Some clones are absent from its copies; in checked studies, under half trace to an unresolved V gene, and the reason for the others is unknown. V, J and clone size were drawn from that table, and D and trimming were deduced from the DNA. The sample table holds 200,000 to 250,000 clones. Roughly 0.98% of the sample is in the top ten clones.

In the case of this clone: Its antigen remains unidentified. The same CDR3 arises from other DNA sequences in this sample as well.

The CDR3 holds 13 amino acids from the cysteine to the phenylalanine. Only the CDR3 region is kept as DNA, spanning 39 bases read in frame from base 1. CDR1 and CDR2 were assigned from the germline V gene as MNHEY and SVGAGI. Trimming costs V 3 bases and J 2 bases, and their ends lie 7 bases apart. In total, approximately 610 healthy bone marrow donors made up the cohort. At the time of sampling, every cohort member was nominally healthy, though immune exposures that went unrecorded were likely present. The donor was CMV seropositive and was included in the group of 250 to 350 seropositive cohort members. A peripheral blood sample was collected from each donor, and TCR beta sequencing was performed on peripheral blood mononuclear cells. Genomic DNA was extracted from the blood cell samples with the Qiagen DNeasy Blood Extraction Kit.

This sequence originates from a woman in her 30s in good health and CMV-seropositive. This receptor chain uses TRBV6-5 and TRBJ1-2; a confident D gene designation cannot be given. The sequencing sample was made of PBMCs. The CDR3 protein sequence reads: CASSYGQNYGYTF. The DNA sequence is TGTGCCAGCAGTTATGGGCAGAACTATGGCTACACCTTC.